This T cell receptor (beta chain) was identified in a study of blood T cell repertoires in COVID-19. About the study: PBMCs, B-cell-depleted T cells, or T cells were the source of the cDNA or gDNA that made up the material.

CDR3 length: 17 amino acids. The ends were cut back, 0 bases at V and 0 bases at J, with 15 bases in the middle. Per germline, CDR1 SGHDT and CDR2 YYEEEE. Only in-frame clones appear in the TCRdb table, and some are missing; sequencing was by immunoSEQ multiplex PCR. The data show 85,000 to 130,000 clones, 90% to 95% seen once. The V gene is TRBV5-6, the J gene TRBJ1-1; TRBD1 is a possible D gene (5 bases). This receptor was identified in a human donor in a cohort sampled during active COVID-19. Sequencing input: peripheral blood. The CDR3 DNA reads as TGTGCCAGCAGCTTGGCGGGACTGACAGTCATGAACACTGAAGCTTTCTTT. Translated: CASSLAGLTVMNTEAFF.